These T cell receptor beta chains were read from a single sample in a study of identical twins. Via MiXCR, TCRdb re-called the 5' RACE reads, giving one row per CDR3 protein. Of hundreds of thousands of distinct CDR3 sequences listed, about 8.1% are singletons. The same sample was also studied in work on yellow fever vaccine responses in identical twins.

The sequenced material came from memory (CD45RO+) T cells sorted from blood. Receptors originate from a woman younger than 35 in good health. Each CDR3 is given with its conserved first and last residue. A D gene is named only where the DNA matches it firmly. Only part of the rows carry a size: once, few, many, or a class if the clone is expanded.

length	V	size	J	D	CDR3	DNA
16	TRBV5-1	many	TRBJ2-1	TRBD1	CASSPSGGNSYNEQFF	TGCGCCAGCAGCCCTTCAGGGGGAAACTCCTACAATGAGCAGTTCTTC
15	TRBV5-1	.	TRBJ2-1	.	CASSLTGWDRDEQFF	TGCGCCAGCAGCTTGACCGGTTGGGATAGAGATGAGCAGTTCTTC
16	TRBV2	few	TRBJ2-5	.	CASSLRTTGVLETQYF	TGTGCCAGCAGTCTGCGGACGACAGGCGTCCTAGAGACCCAGTACTTC
13	TRBV2	.	TRBJ2-5	.	CASSEREGGTQYF	TGTGCCAGCAGCGAAAGGGAAGGGGGGACTCAGTACTTC
17	TRBV12-3/TRBV12-4	few	TRBJ2-2	TRBD2	CASSPASGRTRGGELFF	TGTGCCAGCAGCCCGGCTAGCGGGAGGACCCGTGGAGGGGAGCTGTTTTTT
12	TRBV7-8	.	TRBJ2-1	.	CASSFGANEQFF	TGTGCCAGCAGCTTCGGAGCGAATGAGCAGTTCTTC
16	TRBV5-1	many	TRBJ1-1	.	CASSPTFSGFNTEAFF	TGCGCCAGCAGCCCAACATTCTCCGGATTCAACACTGAAGCTTTCTTT
13	TRBV27	few	TRBJ2-7	.	CASSPPNTYEQYF	TGTGCCAGCAGTCCCCCCAACACATACGAGCAGTACTTC
16	TRBV7-9	many	TRBJ2-7	.	CASSLEWRGPSYEQYF	TGTGCCAGCAGCTTAGAGTGGAGGGGGCCTTCGTACGAGCAGTACTTC
14	TRBV11-2	.	TRBJ2-5	.	CASSYGQGGGTQYF	TGTGCCAGCAGCTACGGACAGGGCGGGGGGACCCAGTACTTC
12	TRBV29-1	many	TRBJ2-1	.	CSAYMAYGEQFF	TGCAGCGCCTATATGGCCTACGGGGAGCAGTTCTTC
17	TRBV20-1	.	TRBJ1-2	.	CCARDSWGQGENYGYTF	TGCTGTGCTAGAGATAGTTGGGGGCAGGGTGAAAACTATGGCTACACCTTC
13	TRBV19	few	TRBJ1-1	.	CASSIFRNTEAFF	TGTGCCAGTAGTATCTTTCGGAACACTGAAGCTTTCTTT
15	TRBV10-3	.	TRBJ2-1	.	CAISGMAGAQGEQFF	TGTGCCATCAGTGGAATGGCGGGAGCCCAGGGGGAGCAGTTCTTC
14	TRBV2	few	TRBJ2-3	TRBD2	CASSRGRGTDTQYF	TGTGCCAGCAGTCGCGGGAGGGGCACAGATACGCAGTATTTT
14	TRBV2	many	TRBJ1-5	.	CASSGSPHNQPQHF	TGTGCCAGCAGTGGGTCCCCCCATAATCAGCCCCAGCATTTT
15	TRBV7-2	.	TRBJ2-3	.	CASSLGSGLTDTQYF	TGTGCCAGCAGCTTAGGGTCCGGACTCACAGATACGCAGTATTTT
18	TRBV12-3/TRBV12-4	few	TRBJ2-6	.	CASHSRWITLSGANVLTF	TGTGCCAGTCATTCGCGTTGGATAACACTCTCTGGGGCCAACGTCCTGACTTTC
18	TRBV6-5	few	TRBJ1-6	TRBD1	CASSYQQGIGSYNSPLHF	TGTGCCAGCAGTTATCAACAGGGGATCGGGTCCTATAATTCACCCCTCCACTTT
14	TRBV4-1	many	TRBJ2-5	TRBD2	CASSQSLAEETQYF	TGCGCCAGCAGCCAAAGTCTAGCGGAAGAGACCCAGTACTTC
13	TRBV12-3/TRBV12-4	.	TRBJ2-1	.	CASSSQWANEQFF	TGTGCCAGCAGTTCACAGTGGGCCAATGAGCAGTTCTTC
17	TRBV12-3/TRBV12-4	many	TRBJ1-2	TRBD1	CASSLRTGGLTNYGYTF	TGTGCCAGCAGTTTGCGGACAGGGGGGTTAACTAACTATGGCTACACCTTC
14	TRBV5-5	.	TRBJ2-5	.	CASSIGGLQETQYF	TGTGCCAGCAGCATTGGTGGACTCCAAGAGACCCAGTACTTC
14	TRBV10-2	many	TRBJ2-2	.	CASKTQGNTGELFF	TGCGCCAGCAAAACACAGGGAAACACCGGGGAGCTGTTTTTT
12	TRBV7-9	many	TRBJ1-1	.	CASSFQSTEAFF	TGTGCCAGCAGCTTTCAGAGCACTGAAGCTTTCTTT
19	TRBV20-1	few	TRBJ2-5	TRBD2	CSARDRLGLAGGRQETQYF	TGCAGTGCTAGAGATCGCTTAGGTTTGGCGGGAGGGCGCCAAGAGACCCAGTACTTC
15	TRBV28	.	TRBJ2-7	.	CASSTLQGTTLEQYF	TGTGCCAGCAGTACCTTACAGGGGACTACGCTGGAGCAGTACTTC
14	TRBV3-1	many	TRBJ2-1	.	CASKEGPGLNEQFF	TGTGCCAGCAAAGAGGGGCCGGGGTTGAATGAGCAGTTCTTC
15	TRBV7-9	few	TRBJ2-1	.	CASSLAGNHLNEQFF	TGTGCCAGCAGCTTAGCGGGAAACCACCTCAATGAGCAGTTCTTC
18	TRBV12-3/TRBV12-4	.	TRBJ2-2	TRBD2	CASRTYTGLARTTGELFF	TGTGCCAGCAGAACTTATACAGGACTAGCGAGAACCACCGGGGAGCTGTTTTTT
14	TRBV5-8	.	TRBJ1-2	.	CASSPRTDNYGYTF	TGTGCCAGCAGCCCAAGGACAGATAACTATGGCTACACCTTC
14	TRBV27	few	TRBJ2-5	.	CASSPRREKKTQYF	TGTGCCAGCAGTCCCCGGAGGGAGAAAAAGACCCAGTACTTC
14	TRBV12-3/TRBV12-4	many	TRBJ2-2	.	CASSYGPNTGELFF	TGTGCCAGCAGTTACGGGCCTAACACCGGGGAGCTGTTTTTT
18	TRBV3-1	many	TRBJ2-1	.	CASSQDFTTYSLYNEQFF	TGTGCCAGCAGCCAAGATTTTACGACATACAGCCTATACAATGAGCAGTTCTTC
20	TRBV18	.	TRBJ2-6	.	CASSPILEKSPYSGANVLTF	TGTGCCAGCTCACCAATCTTGGAAAAATCCCCCTACTCTGGGGCCAACGTCCTGACTTTC
15	TRBV6-1	few	TRBJ2-1	.	CASSDVAGLYNEQFF	TGTGCCAGCAGTGATGTCGCGGGCCTCTACAATGAGCAGTTCTTC
16	TRBV12-3/TRBV12-4	many	TRBJ1-5	TRBD1	CASSFHAGTASQPQHF	TGTGCCAGCAGTTTCCACGCGGGGACAGCGAGTCAGCCCCAGCATTTT
12	TRBV3-1	many	TRBJ2-1	.	CASSRPGNEQFF	TGTGCCAGCAGCCGCCCGGGGAATGAGCAGTTCTTC
15	TRBV6-5	.	TRBJ2-2	.	CASSYNFGGPGELFF	TGTGCCAGCAGTTACAATTTCGGGGGGCCCGGGGAGCTGTTTTTT
14	TRBV2	.	TRBJ2-5	.	CASSEAYGGETQYF	TGTGCCAGCAGTGAAGCTTACGGCGGAGAGACCCAGTACTTC
17	TRBV6-5	.	TRBJ2-1	.	CASSYSDGGVGYNEQFF	TGTGCCAGCAGTTATTCCGATGGCGGGGTCGGATACAATGAGCAGTTCTTC
13	TRBV7-2	few	TRBJ2-1	.	CASSLVPQGGQFF	TGTGCCAGCAGCTTAGTGCCACAGGGCGGGCAGTTCTTC